These 5 T cell receptor beta chains were all obtained from the same sample, sequenced in a study of identical twins. TCRdb analysed the 5' RACE reads with MiXCR anew, one entry per CDR3 protein. The repertoire includes around 470,000 distinct CDR3 sequences, approximately 15% of them detected once, and about 0.52% sits in the top ten. The same sample was also used in a study of yellow fever vaccine responses in identical twins.

The sample comprised CD4+ T cells sorted from blood. Receptor source: a woman between 18 and 29 years old in good health.

The J gene is TRBJ1-2, the V gene TRBV28; D gene ambiguous. Germline V gene lookup returns CDR1 MDHEN and CDR2 SYDVKM. Trimming left V 3 bases short and J 1 base short, with 9 bases between. CDR3 size: 14 residues. The CDR3 DNA is TGTGCCAGCAGTTTGGGTCTACATAACTATGGCTACACCTTC. Amino acid sequence: CASSLGLHNYGYTF.

This clonotype was counted between two and nine times. The chain is built from TRBV5-6 and TRBJ2-7; D may be TRBD1 (5 bases). Trimming cost V 0 bases and J 3 bases, with 16 bases left between them. The CDR3 consists of 16 residues. Germline values: CDR1 SGHDT, CDR2 YYEEEE. DNA of the CDR3: TGTGCCAGCAGCTTGGTCCAGGGAAAGGGGTACTACGAGCAGTACTTC. Translating gives CASSLVQGKGYYEQYF. Combining the CDR3 with reference TRBV5-6 and TRBJ2-7 gives the whole variable domain DAGVTQSPTHLIKTRGQQVTLRCSPKSGHDTVSWYQQALGQGPQFIFQYYEEEERQRGNFPDRFSGHQFPNYSSELNVNALLLGDSALYLCASSLVQGKGYYEQYFGPGTRLTVT.

This clonotype was recorded a few times. The junction differs from germline at one of its ends, possibly a read error. For the CDR3, the DNA is TGTGCCTGCAGCATGGGACTAGCGGGTACCGCTAGCACAGATACGCAGTATTTT. It codes for CACSMGLAGTASTDTQYF. This rearrangement joins TRBV12-3 or TRBV12-4 to TRBJ2-3, with 12 bases lining up with TRBD2. The length of the CDR3 is 18 residues.

The chain carries TRBV2 and TRBJ1-5; the match to TRBD1 covers 7 bases. The CDR3 totals 15 residues. In germline, CDR1 is SNHLY, CDR2 FYNNEI. V trimming: 6 bases; J trimming: 0 bases; junction bases outside the gene matches: 5. The CDR3 DNA reads TGTGCCAGCAGGCGGGACAGCCTTAGCAATCAGCCCCAGCATTTT. It yields the protein CASRRDSLSNQPQHF.

The chain couples TRBV6-1 to TRBJ1-2; a weak D match, TRBD1 (6 bases). The CDR3 is made up of 14 amino acids. Trimming left V 8 bases short and J 7 bases short, with 20 bases between. The germline V gene has CDR1 MNHNS and CDR2 SASEGT. The CDR3 nucleotides read TGTGCCAGCGGAATGCTAGGGGGGCAGGGTGGCTACACCTTC. Protein: CASGMLGGQGGYTF.